What follows are 22 T cell receptor beta chains derived from one specimen sequenced in a study of control samples from healthy donors and cancer patients. Using immunoSEQ multiplex PCR, the repertoire was profiled, and TCRdb retains in-frame clones only, with some absent. The sample includes 90,000 to 150,000 clones, around nine tenths of them seen just once. The sample consisted of blood. These receptors were obtained from a young man in good health.

The rearrangement uses TRBV6-5 and TRBJ1-5, with TRBD1 as a possible D gene (5 bases). Germline values: CDR1 MNHEY, CDR2 SVGAGI. The CDR3 contains 15 residues. The germline V and J ends were trimmed by 8 bases and 2 bases, with 16 bases remaining between them. This CDR3 is CASGDGGFGNQPQHF. The CDR3 DNA is TGTGCCAGCGGGGATGGGGGATTTGGCAATCAGCCCCAGCATTTT.

This chain joins TRBV18 and TRBJ1-3; 8 bases line up with TRBD1. Germline V gene data show CDR1 as KGHSH and CDR2 as LQKENI. The V and J ends lost 9 bases and 1 base, in that order; junction bases with no gene match: 8. The CDR3 consists of 15 residues. Written as DNA, the CDR3 is TGTGCCAGTACCCGGGACAGGCTATCTGGAAACACCATATATTTT. Protein sequence: CASTRDRLSGNTIYF.

The table lists this clone with a few counts. The V call is TRBV2, the J call TRBJ1-6; tentative D call: TRBD1 (6 bases). From germline, CDR1 is SNHLY and CDR2 FYNNEI. V was pared by 5 bases and J by 9 bases, with 14 bases between. The CDR3 covers 14 residues. The CDR3 spells CASSPRGDRSPLHF. The CDR3 DNA sequence: TGTGCCAGCAGTCCGAGGGGGGACCGTTCACCCCTCCACTTT.

The genes are TRBV21-1 and TRBJ2-7; the table gives TRBD1 as D, unverified against the DNA. TRBV21-1 is termed a pseudogene. This CDR3 is built from 11 residues. The CDR3: CASGGHYEQYV. Written as DNA, the CDR3 is TGTGCCAGCGGGGGACACTACGAGCAGTACGTC.

This chain connects TRBV4-1 to TRBJ1-1; D uncertain. V gave up 3 bases and J gave up 1 base, with 6 bases separating them. The CDR3 length is 13 residues. CDR1 and CDR2 (germline): MGHRA, YSYEKL. The CDR3 sequence is CASSQTPNTEAFF. CDR3 coding DNA: TGCGCCAGCAGCCAGACACCGAACACTGAAGCTTTCTTT.

This chain uses TRBV10-1 with TRBJ1-2, with 8 positions matching TRBD1. Germline assignment: CDR1 WNHNN and CDR2 SYGVQD (reference sequence). The junction had 8 bases not matched to a gene; V was cut back by 3 bases and J by 8 bases. This CDR3 spans 14 amino acids. CDR3 sequence: CASSEYGTGGGYTF. CDR3 DNA sequence: TGCGCCAGCAGTGAATATGGGACAGGAGGGGGCTACACCTTC.

The genes are TRBV5-1 and TRBJ2-5, with 9 bases identical to TRBD1. J lost 2 bases, V lost 6 bases, and 8 bases had no gene match. In germline, CDR1 is SGHRS, CDR2 YFSETQ. This CDR3 region has 15 residues. Here the CDR3 DNA reads TGCGCCAGCACCGGGACAGGGAGCGGACAAGAGACCCAGTACTTC. It is translated as CASTGTGSGQETQYF. Together with reference TRBV5-1 and TRBJ2-5, the CDR3 gives the full variable domain: KAGVTQTPRYLIKTRGQQVTLSCSPISGHRSVSWYQQTPGQGLQFLFEYFSETQRNKGNFPGRFSGRQFSNSRSEMNVSTLELGDSALYLCASTGTGSGQETQYFGPGTRLLVL.

This clone turned up a few times. V gene TRBV10-1 combines with J gene TRBJ2-7; either TRBD1 or TRBD2 may supply D (6 bases each). V shed 5 bases and J shed 9 bases, with 14 bases lying between them. Germline lookup yields CDR1 WNHNN and CDR2 SYGVQD (reference sequence). The CDR3 has 12 residues. CDR3 protein: CASSTWGAAQYF. CDR3 nucleotide sequence: TGCGCCAGCAGTACCTGGGGGGCTGCGCAGTACTTC.

This chain connects TRBV9 to TRBJ2-6; 7 nucleotides match TRBD1. Trimming cost V 0 bases and J 0 bases; bases outside gene matches: 12. The CDR3 is made up of 20 amino acids. The germline CDR1 and CDR2 sequences are SGDLS and YYNGEE. In DNA, the CDR3 is TGTGCCAGCAGCGTAGGCGTCCCCCGGACAGGCCGCTCTGGGGCCAACGTCCTGACTTTC. Amino acids: CASSVGVPRTGRSGANVLTF.

The chain joins TRBV27 to TRBJ2-3; D might be TRBD2 (6 bases). Trimming cost V 2 bases and J 8 bases, with 20 bases left between them. Germline loops: CDR1 MNHEY, CDR2 SMNVEV (reference sequence). This CDR3 is 16 amino acids long. The CDR3 coding sequence is TGTGCCAGCAGTTTAGGGGGACTCGTCTCCGGCGGTACGCAGTATTTT. Its protein product is CASSLGGLVSGGTQYF.

This sequence joins TRBV7-6 and TRBJ2-3, with a weak D call TRBD2 (6 bases). Trimming cost V 1 base and J 0 bases, with 11 bases left between them. The germline V gene encodes CDR1 SGHVS and CDR2 FNYEAQ. The CDR3 length is 16 residues. The CDR3 coding sequence is TGTGCCAGCAGCTTAGGTGGAGGGCCTAGCACAGATACGCAGTATTTT. Translating gives CASSLGGGPSTDTQYF. Supplemented by reference TRBV7-6 and TRBJ2-3, the full variable domain reads GAGVSQSPRYKVTKRGQDVALRCDPISGHVSLYWYRQALGQGPEFLTYFNYEAQQDKSGLPNDRFSAERPEGSISTLTIQRTEQRDSAMYRCASSLGGGPSTDTQYFGPGTRLTVL.

This clone was counted a few times. The chain carries TRBV9 and TRBJ1-5; possibly TRBD1 for D (5 bases). From germline, CDR1 is SGDLS and CDR2 YYNGEE. V was shortened by 3 bases and J by 9 bases, with 16 bases between the two germline ends. This CDR3 is 14 amino acids long. The CDR3 region has the DNA TGTGCCAGCAGCGCACAGGATTCTCGGGGGCCCCAGCATTTT. This codes for CASSAQDSRGPQHF.

The chain couples TRBV18 to TRBJ2-3, with D possibly being TRBD1 (7 bases). Germline CDR1 reads KGHSH; CDR2 reads LQKENI. This CDR3 contains 16 residues. The V and J ends lost 0 bases and 3 bases respectively, with 13 bases between them. The CDR3 nucleotides read TGTGCCAGCTCACCACCCAGGGGGGTAGAGACAGATACGCAGTATTTT. Amino acid sequence: CASSPPRGVETDTQYF. Full variable domain (outside the CDR3, taken from reference TRBV18 and TRBJ2-3): NAGVMQNPRHLVRRRGQEARLRCSPMKGHSHVYWYRQLPEEGLKFMVYLQKENIIDESGMPKERFSAEFPKEGPSILRIQQVVRGDSAAYFCASSPPRGVETDTQYFGPGTRLTVL.

This clone was observed a handful of times. In DNA form, the CDR3 reads TGTGCCAGCAGCCCAGATGTATGGGGGGAGACCCAGTACTTC. This gives the protein CASSPDVWGETQYF. The genes are TRBV11-3 and TRBJ2-5, with D possibly being TRBD1 or TRBD2 (5 bases each). CDR1 and CDR2 from the germline V gene are SGHNT and YENEEA. V was clipped by 5 bases and J by 5 bases, with 15 bases between them. This CDR3 has 14 amino acids.

This clone has a handful of counts. This sequence joins TRBV10-2 and TRBJ2-7, with a tentative D call TRBD2 (6 bases). Germline V CDR1 and CDR2: WSHSY, SAAADI. This CDR3 region has 14 residues. V was trimmed by 6 bases and J by 2 bases, leaving 14 bases between them. Here the CDR3 reads CASSEGWGAYEQYV. The CDR3 region has the DNA TGCGCCAGCAGCGAAGGTTGGGGGGCCTACGAGCAGTACGTC.

The rearrangement joins TRBV7-3 to TRBJ2-5; possibly TRBD2 for D (6 bases). V shed 5 bases and J shed 0 bases, with 7 bases lying between them. CDR1 is SGHTA and CDR2 is FQGTGA in the germline V gene. The CDR3 is 13 amino acids. CDR3 sequence: CASSQRDQETQYF. CDR3 bases: TGTGCCAGCAGCCAGCGGGACCAAGAGACCCAGTACTTC.

DNA for the CDR3: TGTGCCACCGGGGGCGGTTACTATGGCTACACCTTC. Its translation is CATGGGYYGYTF. The chain couples TRBV24-1 to TRBJ1-2, with TRBD1 as a possible D gene (6 bases). CDR3 length: 12 residues. Germline values: CDR1 KGHDR, CDR2 SFDVKD. The V gene lost 9 bases and the J gene lost 3 bases, with 10 bases spanning the gap.

The chain joins TRBV9 to TRBJ2-3; TRBD2 matches 8 bases. CDR1 SGDLS and CDR2 YYNGEE come from the germline V gene. Germline trimming cut 0 bases from V and 2 bases from J; bases unmatched to any gene: 5. This CDR3 contains 16 residues. CDR3 DNA sequence: TGTGCCAGCAGCGTAGGGGCTAGCGGGCCCACAGATACGCAGTATTTT. As protein: CASSVGASGPTDTQYF.

The chain joins TRBV7-9 to TRBJ2-7, with 7 bases matching TRBD2. The ends lost 1 base at V and 0 bases at J; junction bases unmatched: 3. CDR1 and CDR2 (germline): SEHNR, FQNEAQ (reference sequence). The CDR3 totals 15 residues. DNA of the CDR3: TGTGCCAGCAGCTTAGAATGGGGGGGCTCCTACGAGCAGTACTTC. It is translated as CASSLEWGGSYEQYF.

The chain uses TRBV5-1 and TRBJ2-6; TRBD1 agrees at 8 bases. Losses at the gene ends were 7 bases for V and 0 bases for J; bases not matched to a gene: 0. Germline assignment: CDR1 SGHRS and CDR2 YFSETQ. The CDR3 has 14 amino acids. The CDR3 protein is CASDRGSGANVLTF. The DNA of the CDR3 is TGCGCCAGCGACAGGGGCTCTGGGGCCAACGTCCTGACTTTC. The variable domain in full, with the rest retrieved from reference TRBV5-1 and TRBJ2-6, is KAGVTQTPRYLIKTRGQQVTLSCSPISGHRSVSWYQQTPGQGLQFLFEYFSETQRNKGNFPGRFSGRQFSNSRSEMNVSTLELGDSALYLCASDRGSGANVLTFGAGSRLTVL.

V is TRBV18 and J is TRBJ1-4; D gene uncertain. CDR3 length equals 16 residues. The germline gives CDR1 KGHSH, CDR2 LQKENI. V was pared by 2 bases and J by 2 bases, with 12 bases between. The CDR3 here is CASSPSPFRTNEKLFF. Written as DNA, the CDR3 is TGTGCCAGCTCACCATCTCCCTTCAGGACTAATGAAAAACTGTTTTTT.

CDR3 in amino acids: CASSFDRGRDEQYF. The CDR3 nucleotides are TGTGCCAGCAGCTTTGACAGGGGGCGTGACGAGCAGTACTTC. This chain connects TRBV7-2 to TRBJ2-7; 10 bases map to TRBD1. In germline, CDR1 is SGHTA, CDR2 FQGNSA. V lost 3 bases and J lost 5; bases outside the gene matches: 4. The CDR3 is 14 amino acids.